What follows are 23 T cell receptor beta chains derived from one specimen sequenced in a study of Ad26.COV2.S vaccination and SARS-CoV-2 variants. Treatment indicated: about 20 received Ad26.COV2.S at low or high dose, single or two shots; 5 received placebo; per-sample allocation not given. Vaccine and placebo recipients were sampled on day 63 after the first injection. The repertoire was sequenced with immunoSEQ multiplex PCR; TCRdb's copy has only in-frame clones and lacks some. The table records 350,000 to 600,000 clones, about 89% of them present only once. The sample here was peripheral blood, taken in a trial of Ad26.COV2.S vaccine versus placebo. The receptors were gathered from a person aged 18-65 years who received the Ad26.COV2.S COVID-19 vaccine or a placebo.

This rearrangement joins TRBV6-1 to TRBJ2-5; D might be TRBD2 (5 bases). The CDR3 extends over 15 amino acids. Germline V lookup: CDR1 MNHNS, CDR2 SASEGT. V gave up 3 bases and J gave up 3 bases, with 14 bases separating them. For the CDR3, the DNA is TGTGCCAGCAGTGAGAGAAGACTAAAAAAAGAGACCCAGTACTTC. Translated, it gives CASSERRLKKETQYF.

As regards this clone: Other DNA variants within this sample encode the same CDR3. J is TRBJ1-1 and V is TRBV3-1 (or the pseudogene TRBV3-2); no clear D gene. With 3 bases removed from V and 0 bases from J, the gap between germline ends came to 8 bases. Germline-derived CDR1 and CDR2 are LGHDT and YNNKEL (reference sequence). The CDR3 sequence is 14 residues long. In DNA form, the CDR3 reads TGTGCCAGCAGCCAGGGCAGGCTGAACACTGAAGCTTTCTTT. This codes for CASSQGRLNTEAFF.

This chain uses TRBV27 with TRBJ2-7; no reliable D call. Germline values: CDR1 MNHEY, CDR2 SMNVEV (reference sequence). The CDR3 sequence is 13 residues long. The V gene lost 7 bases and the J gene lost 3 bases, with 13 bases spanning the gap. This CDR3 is CASTSPIGYEQYF. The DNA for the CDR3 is TGTGCCAGCACCTCTCCAATAGGCTACGAGCAGTACTTC.

CDR3 in amino acids: CASKILAGVSYEQYF. The DNA of the CDR3 is TGTGCCAGCAAAATACTAGCGGGAGTCTCCTACGAGCAGTACTTC. This chain uses TRBV6-5 with TRBJ2-7; 11 bases are shared with TRBD2. The CDR3 has 15 amino acids. The germline V gene has CDR1 MNHEY and CDR2 SVGAGI. The junction had 5 bases not matched to a gene; V was cut back by 7 bases and J by 0 bases.

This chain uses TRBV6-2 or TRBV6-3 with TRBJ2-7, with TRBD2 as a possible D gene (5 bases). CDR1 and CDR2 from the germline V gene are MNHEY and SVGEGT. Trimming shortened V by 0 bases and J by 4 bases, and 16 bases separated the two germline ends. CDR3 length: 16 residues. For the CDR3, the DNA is TGTGCCAGCAGTTACTCGATAGGGAGTTCCCTTTACGAGCAGTACTTC. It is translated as CASSYSIGSSLYEQYF.

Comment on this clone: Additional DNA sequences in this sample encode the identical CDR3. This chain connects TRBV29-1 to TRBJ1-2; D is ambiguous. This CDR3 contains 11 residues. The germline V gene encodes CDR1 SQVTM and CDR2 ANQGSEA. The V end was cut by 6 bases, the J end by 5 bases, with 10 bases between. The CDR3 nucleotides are TGCAGCGTCGCCCTAGGATATGGCTACACCTTC. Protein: CSVALGYGYTF. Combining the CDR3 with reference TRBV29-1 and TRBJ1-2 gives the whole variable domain SAVISQKPSRDICQRGTSLTIQCQVDSQVTMMFWYRQQPGQSLTLIATANQGSEATYESGFVIDKFPISRPNLTFSTLTVSNMSPEDSSIYLCSVALGYGYTFGSGTRLTVV.

CDR3 region: CASSLAGGDTQYF. The CDR3 DNA sequence: TGTGCCAGCTCACTAGCGGGAGGAGATACGCAGTATTTT. The rearrangement joins TRBV18 to TRBJ2-3; 10 bases match TRBD2. The CDR3 sequence is 13 residues long. With V trimmed by 4 bases and J by 5 bases, 0 bases remained unmatched. Germline CDR1 and CDR2: KGHSH and LQKENI.

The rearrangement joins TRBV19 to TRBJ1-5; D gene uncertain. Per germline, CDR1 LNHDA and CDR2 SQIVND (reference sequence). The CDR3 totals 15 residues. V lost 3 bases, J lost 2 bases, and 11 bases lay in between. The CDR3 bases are TGTGCCAGTAGTATTAAGGGTCATCGCAATCAGCCCCAGCATTTT. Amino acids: CASSIKGHRNQPQHF.

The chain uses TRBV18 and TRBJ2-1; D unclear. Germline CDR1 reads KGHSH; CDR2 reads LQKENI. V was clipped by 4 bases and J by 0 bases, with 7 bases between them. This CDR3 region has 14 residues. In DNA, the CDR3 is TGTGCCAGCTCACTTAAAGCCTCCTACAATGAGCAGTTCTTC. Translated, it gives CASSLKASYNEQFF.

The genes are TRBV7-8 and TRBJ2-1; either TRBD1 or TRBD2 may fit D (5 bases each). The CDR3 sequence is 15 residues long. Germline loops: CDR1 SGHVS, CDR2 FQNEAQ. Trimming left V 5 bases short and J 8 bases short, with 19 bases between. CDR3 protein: CASSQGTHAFDEQFF. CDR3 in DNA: TGTGCCAGCAGCCAAGGGACGCATGCGTTCGATGAGCAGTTCTTC.

CDR3 region: CASSVVWDRAYNEQFF. The CDR3 DNA reads as TGTGCCAGCAGCGTAGTTTGGGACAGGGCCTACAATGAGCAGTTCTTC. This chain connects TRBV9 to TRBJ2-1; the match to TRBD1 covers 9 bases. CDR1 is SGDLS and CDR2 is YYNGEE in the germline V gene. J gave up 2 bases and V 0 bases, and 3 bases lay outside the gene matches. This CDR3 is 16 amino acids long.

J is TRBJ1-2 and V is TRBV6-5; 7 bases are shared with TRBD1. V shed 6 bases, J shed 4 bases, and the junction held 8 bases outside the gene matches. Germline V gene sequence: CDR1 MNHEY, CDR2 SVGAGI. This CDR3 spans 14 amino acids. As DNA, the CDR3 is TGTGCCAGCAGACCCGGGACAGACGTCTATGGCTACACCTTC. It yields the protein CASRPGTDVYGYTF.

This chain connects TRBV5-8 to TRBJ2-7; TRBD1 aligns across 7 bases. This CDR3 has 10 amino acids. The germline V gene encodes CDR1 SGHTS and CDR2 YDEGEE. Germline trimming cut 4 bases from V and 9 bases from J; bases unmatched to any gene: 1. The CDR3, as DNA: TGTGCCAGCAGCACAGGGGTGCAGTACTTC. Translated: CASSTGVQYF. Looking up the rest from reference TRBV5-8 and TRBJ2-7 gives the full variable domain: EAGVTQSPTHLIKTRGQQATLRCSPISGHTSVYWYQQALGLGLQFLLWYDEGEERNRGNFPPRFSGRQFPNYSSELNVNALELEDSALYLCASSTGVQYFGPGTRLTVT.

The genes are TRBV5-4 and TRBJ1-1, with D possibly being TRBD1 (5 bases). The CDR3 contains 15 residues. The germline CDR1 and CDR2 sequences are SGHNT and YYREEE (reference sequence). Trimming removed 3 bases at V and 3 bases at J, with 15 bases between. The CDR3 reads CASSYRDGSYTEAFF. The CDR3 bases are TGTGCCAGCAGCTACCGGGACGGAAGCTACACTGAAGCTTTCTTT.

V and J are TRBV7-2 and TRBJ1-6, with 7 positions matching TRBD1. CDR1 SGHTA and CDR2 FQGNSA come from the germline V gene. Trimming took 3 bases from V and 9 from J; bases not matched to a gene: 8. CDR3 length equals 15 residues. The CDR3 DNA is TGTGCCAGCAGCTTTGGGACAGCGGGCGTTTCACCCCTCCACTTT. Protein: CASSFGTAGVSPLHF.

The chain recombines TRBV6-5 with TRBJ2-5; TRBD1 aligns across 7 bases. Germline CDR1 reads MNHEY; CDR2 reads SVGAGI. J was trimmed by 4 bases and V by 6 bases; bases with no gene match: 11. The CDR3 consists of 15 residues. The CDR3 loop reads CASSPLQGTSETQYF. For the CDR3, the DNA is TGTGCCAGCAGCCCCCTACAGGGGACCTCAGAGACCCAGTACTTC.

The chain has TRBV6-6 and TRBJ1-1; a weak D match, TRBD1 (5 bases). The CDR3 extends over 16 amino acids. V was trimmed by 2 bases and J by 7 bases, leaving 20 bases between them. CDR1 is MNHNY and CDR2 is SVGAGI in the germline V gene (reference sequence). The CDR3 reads CASSYLLGGGYGEAFF. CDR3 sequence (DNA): TGTGCCAGCAGTTACCTCCTCGGGGGGGGATATGGTGAAGCTTTCTTT.

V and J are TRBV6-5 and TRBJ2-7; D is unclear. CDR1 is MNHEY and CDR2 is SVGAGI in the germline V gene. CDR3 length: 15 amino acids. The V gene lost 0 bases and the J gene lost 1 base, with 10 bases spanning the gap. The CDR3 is CASSYSGRKSYEQYF. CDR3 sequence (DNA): TGTGCCAGCAGTTACTCCGGACGCAAATCCTACGAGCAGTACTTC.

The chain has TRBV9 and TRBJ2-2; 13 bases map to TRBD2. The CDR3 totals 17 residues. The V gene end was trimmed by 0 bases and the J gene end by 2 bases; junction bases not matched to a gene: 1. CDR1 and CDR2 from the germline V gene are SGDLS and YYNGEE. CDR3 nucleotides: TGTGCCAGCAGCGTAGGACTAGCGGGGGGCAACACCGGGGAGCTGTTTTTT. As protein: CASSVGLAGGNTGELFF.

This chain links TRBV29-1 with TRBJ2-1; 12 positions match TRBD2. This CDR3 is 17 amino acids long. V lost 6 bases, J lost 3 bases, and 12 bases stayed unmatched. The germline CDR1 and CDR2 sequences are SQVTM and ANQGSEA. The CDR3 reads CSVVPTRTSGNYNEQFF. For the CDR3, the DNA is TGCAGCGTAGTTCCAACAAGGACTAGCGGGAACTACAATGAGCAGTTCTTC.

The CDR3 nucleotides read TGTGCCAGCAGCGTAGCCGGGAGAGATATGAACACTGAAGCTTTCTTT. This encodes CASSVAGRDMNTEAFF. The chain employs TRBV9 and TRBJ1-1, with D hard to call. Trimming pared 0 bases from V and 0 bases from J, leaving 12 bases between. Germline V gives CDR1 SGDLS, CDR2 YYNGEE. This CDR3 is 16 amino acids long.

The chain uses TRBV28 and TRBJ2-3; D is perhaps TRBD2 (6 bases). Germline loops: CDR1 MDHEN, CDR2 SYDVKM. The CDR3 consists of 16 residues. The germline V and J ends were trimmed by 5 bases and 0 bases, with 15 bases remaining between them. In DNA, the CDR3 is TGTGCCAGCAGTCCCCCGGCGGGGAGTAGCACAGATACGCAGTATTTT. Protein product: CASSPPAGSSTDTQYF.

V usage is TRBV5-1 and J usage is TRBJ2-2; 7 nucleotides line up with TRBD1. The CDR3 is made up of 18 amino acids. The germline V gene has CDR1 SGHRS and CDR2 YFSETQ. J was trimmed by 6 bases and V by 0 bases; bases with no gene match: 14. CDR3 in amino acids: CASSLAFIGGRDPGELFF. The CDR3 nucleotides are TGCGCCAGCAGCTTGGCCTTTATAGGGGGCAGGGACCCCGGGGAGCTGTTTTTT.